This T cell receptor (beta chain) comes out of a study of CD8 T cells in Susac syndrome. The RNA input was roughly 0.45 to 1 ug, and it was reverse transcribed with random hexamers. TCRdb itself ran the immunoSEQ multiplex PCR reads through MiXCR, one entry per CDR3 protein. Among 210,000 or so distinct CDR3 sequences, about 94% were seen once, and the ten largest hold approximately 0.15%. Unmatched junction bases numbered 8, after V lost 5 bases and J lost 2 bases. Germline V gives CDR1 DFQATT, CDR2 SNEGSKA (reference sequence). This CDR3 is built from 14 residues. This TCR was sampled from a human donor with Susac syndrome. Sequenced sample: CD4+ T cells from PBMCs. This chain connects TRBV20-1 to TRBJ1-2; 7 nucleotides align to TRBD1. CDR3: CSALPDRENYGYTF. The CDR3 region has the DNA TGCAGTGCTTTGCCCGACAGGGAGAACTATGGCTACACCTTC.